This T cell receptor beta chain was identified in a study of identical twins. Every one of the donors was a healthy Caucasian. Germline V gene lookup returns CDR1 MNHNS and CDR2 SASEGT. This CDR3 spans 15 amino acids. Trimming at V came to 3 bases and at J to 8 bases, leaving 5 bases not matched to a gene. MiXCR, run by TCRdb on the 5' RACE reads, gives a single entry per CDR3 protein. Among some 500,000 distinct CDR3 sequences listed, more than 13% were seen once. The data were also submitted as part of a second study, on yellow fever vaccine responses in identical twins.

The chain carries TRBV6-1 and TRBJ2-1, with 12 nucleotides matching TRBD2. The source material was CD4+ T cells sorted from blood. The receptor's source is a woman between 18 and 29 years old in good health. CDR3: CASSETSGSGYEQFF. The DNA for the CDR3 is TGTGCCAGCAGTGAGACTAGCGGGAGTGGCTATGAGCAGTTCTTC.